These 22 T cell receptor beta chains share one sample of origin, sequenced in a study of tumor-infiltrating lymphocytes in oesophageal squamous cell carcinoma. Via MiXCR, TCRdb re-called the PCR reads, giving one row per CDR3 protein. The sample carries 12,000 or so distinct CDR3 sequences, roughly three fifths recorded once. The sequencing input was esophageal tumor tissue. All receptors come from a female donor with esophageal squamous cell carcinoma.

The chain employs TRBV7-4 and TRBJ2-5; tentative D call: TRBD1 (5 bases). The DNA end is more similar to TRBJ2-7, so the J call may be wrong. CDR1 and CDR2 (germline): SGHVT, SQSDAQ. The CDR3 has 14 amino acids. The CDR3 protein is CASSLTANSYEQYF. The CDR3 DNA reads as TGTGCCAGCAGCTTGACAGCTAACTCCTACGAGCAGTACTTC.

The rearrangement links TRBV12-3 or TRBV12-4 to TRBJ2-1, with D unresolved. This CDR3 is 11 amino acids long. The V gene lost 3 bases and the J gene lost 10 bases, with 7 bases spanning the gap. CDR3 loop: CASSLEWEQFF. The CDR3 nucleotides are TGTGCCAGCAGTTTGGAGTGGGAGCAGTTCTTC.

This sequence joins TRBV7-6 and TRBJ1-5; D unresolved. V lost 1 base and J 3 bases, leaving 10 bases between the germline ends. Per the germline V gene, CDR1 is SGHVS and CDR2 is FNYEAQ. There are 15 residues in the CDR3. The CDR3 DNA is TGTGCCAGCAGCTTAGGGGATTCTGACAATCAGCCCCAGCATTTT. This codes for CASSLGDSDNQPQHF.

The rearrangement links TRBV7-2 to TRBJ2-7, with no clear D. This CDR3 region has 11 residues. Germline values: CDR1 SGHTA, CDR2 FQGNSA. The V end was cut by 5 bases, the J end by 1 base, with 3 bases between. The CDR3 protein is CASSLSYEQYF. Here the CDR3 DNA reads TGTGCCAGCAGCCTATCCTACGAGCAGTACTTC.

This clonotype has ten or more counts. V is TRBV7-9 and J is TRBJ1-2; D is unclear. Germline loops: CDR1 SEHNR, CDR2 FQNEAQ (reference sequence). The CDR3 spans 17 residues. The V and J ends lost 1 base and 4 bases respectively, with 19 bases between them. CDR3 nucleotides: TGTGCCAGCAGCTTAGGGAGTAAGCCATCCGCAATCTATGGCTACACCTTC. This sequence encodes CASSLGSKPSAIYGYTF. Using reference TRBV7-9 and TRBJ1-2 for the parts outside the CDR3, the full variable domain is DTGVSQNPRHKITKRGQNVTFRCDPISEHNRLYWYRQTLGQGPEFLTYFQNEAQLEKSRLLSDRFSAERPKGSFSTLEIQRTEQGDSAMYLCASSLGSKPSAIYGYTFGSGTRLTVV.

This chain uses TRBV7-9 with TRBJ1-2, with D perhaps matching TRBD1 (6 bases). The CDR3 is 12 amino acids. The germline V gene encodes CDR1 SEHNR and CDR2 FQNEAQ (reference sequence). V lost 3 bases and J 6 bases, leaving 8 bases between the germline ends. This CDR3 reads CASSFNRDGYTF. The CDR3 DNA follows: TGTGCCAGCAGCTTCAACAGGGATGGCTACACCTTC.

The rearrangement joins TRBV12-3 or TRBV12-4 to TRBJ2-5; D gene uncertain. Trimming took 4 bases from V and 0 from J, leaving 9 bases between them. The CDR3 runs 14 residues. The CDR3 spells CASSSPWDQETQYF. Here the CDR3 DNA reads TGTGCCAGCAGTTCCCCGTGGGACCAAGAGACCCAGTACTTC.

The chain combines TRBV20-1 with TRBJ1-1, with unresolved D. CDR3 size: 13 residues. V lost 4 bases and J 5 bases, leaving 14 bases between the germline ends. Looked up from germline, CDR1 is DFQATT and CDR2 is SNEGSKA (reference sequence). The CDR3 nucleotides read TGCAGTGCTACCCGAGCAAGGGCAACTGAAGCTTTCTTT. This codes for CSATRARATEAFF.

The gene calls are TRBV6-9 and TRBJ1-2; 7 bases line up with TRBD1. CDR3 length equals 19 residues. Trimming cost V 6 bases and J 2 bases; bases outside gene matches: 21. Germline values: CDR1 MNHGY, CDR2 SVAAGI. The CDR3 DNA follows: TGTGCCAGCAGACTAAAGAAGGGGGCGCTGAATTATGGGAACTATGGCTACACCTTC. This gives the protein CASRLKKGALNYGNYGYTF.

The V and J genes are TRBV28 and TRBJ2-5, with D possibly being TRBD1 (6 bases). Judging by the DNA end, TRBJ2-7 fits better; the J call may be wrong. CDR3 size: 16 residues. Germline loops: CDR1 MDHEN, CDR2 SYDVKM. The CDR3 DNA follows: TGTGCCAGCAGTTCCCATAACGGACAGTCGACCTACGAGCAGTACTTC. Protein product: CASSSHNGQSTYEQYF.

This sequence joins TRBV28 and TRBJ2-6; 8 nucleotides line up with TRBD1. The DNA end favors TRBJ1-2, so the J call may be wrong. This CDR3 has 14 residues. Germline lookup yields CDR1 MDHEN and CDR2 SYDVKM. CDR3 nucleotide sequence: TGTGCCAGCAGTTCTCACAGGGGGAACTATGGCTACACCTTC. Protein sequence: CASSSHRGNYGYTF.

The J gene is TRBJ2-5, the V gene TRBV12-3 or TRBV12-4; D perhaps matches TRBD1 (5 bases). CDR3 length: 13 residues. Trimming took off 8 bases at V and 1 base at J, with 11 bases between the two ends. CDR3 in amino acids: CASAGRLQETQYF. CDR3 in DNA: TGTGCCAGCGCAGGGCGTCTCCAAGAGACCCAGTACTTC.

For this clonotype: A much larger clone differs by one base, so this may be a read error. The chain links TRBV7-6 to TRBJ2-1, with no clear D. The ends were cut back, 5 bases at V and 10 bases at J, with 15 bases in the middle. Per germline, CDR1 SGHVS and CDR2 FNYEAQ. The CDR3 length is 13 residues. DNA for the CDR3: TGTGCCAGCAGCCCGCTGAACTCCTACGAGCAGTTCTTC. This sequence encodes CASSPLNSYEQFF. The full variable domain, its missing parts supplied by reference TRBV7-6 and TRBJ2-1, is GAGVSQSPRYKVTKRGQDVALRCDPISGHVSLYWYRQALGQGPEFLTYFNYEAQQDKSGLPNDRFSAERPEGSISTLTIQRTEQRDSAMYRCASSPLNSYEQFFGPGTRLTVL.

This clonotype occurred a few times. J is TRBJ2-1 and V is TRBV7-6, with 10 bases identical to TRBD1. CDR3 length: 18 residues. Trimming at V came to 4 bases and at J to 1 base, leaving 10 bases not matched to a gene. CDR1 and CDR2 from the germline V gene are SGHVS and FNYEAQ. The DNA for the CDR3 is TGTGCCAGCAGCTCCAGGCCCGACAGGGGGCAGTCCTACAATGAGCAGTTCTTC. This sequence encodes CASSSRPDRGQSYNEQFF.

This clonotype was seen a few times. The J gene is TRBJ2-3, the V gene TRBV20-1; 7 bases map to TRBD2. CDR1 is DFQATT and CDR2 is SNEGSKA in the germline V gene (reference sequence). This CDR3 is 14 amino acids long. J gave up 2 bases and V 3 bases, and 5 bases lay outside the gene matches. The CDR3 reads CSARELANTDTQYF. The CDR3 DNA follows: TGCAGTGCTAGGGAACTAGCGAACACAGATACGCAGTATTTT.

In its sample, this clonotype was seen once. V is TRBV12-3 or TRBV12-4 and J is TRBJ2-4; no clear D gene. The end of the DNA aligns better with TRBJ2-5, so the J call may be wrong. The CDR3 is 12 residues long. CDR3 DNA sequence: TGTGCCAGCAGTTTAGGCCAAGAGACCCAGTACTTC. It is translated as CASSLGQETQYF.

CDR3 protein: CASSVRGETQYF. In DNA form, the CDR3 reads TGTGCCAGCAGTGTGAGGGGGGAGACCCAGTACTTC. The gene calls are TRBV6-6 and TRBJ2-5; possibly TRBD1 for D (6 bases). Trimming cost V 5 bases and J 5 bases, with 9 bases left between them. Germline CDR1 and CDR2: MNHNY and SVGAGI (reference sequence). The CDR3 loop spans 12 amino acids.

This clonotype occurred many times. This sequence joins TRBV6-2 or TRBV6-3 and TRBJ2-1; TRBD1 matches 9 bases. CDR1 is MNHEY and CDR2 is SVGEGT in the germline V gene. CDR3 length: 17 residues. The trim removed 3 bases at V and 7 bases at J, leaving 13 bases unmatched. The CDR3: CASSYNRDRVPLNEQFF. In DNA, the CDR3 is TGTGCCAGCAGTTATAACCGGGACAGGGTTCCTCTGAATGAGCAGTTCTTC.

The rearrangement joins TRBV7-2 to TRBJ2-7; unclear D gene. Germline CDR1 is SGHTA and CDR2 is FQGNSA. This CDR3 has 13 amino acids. Trimming took off 8 bases at V and 3 bases at J, with 14 bases between the two ends. Written as DNA, the CDR3 is TGTGCCAGCCGCCGACTCCCTCTCTACGAGCAGTACTTC. Protein product: CASRRLPLYEQYF. Drawing the rest from reference TRBV7-2 and TRBJ2-7, the complete variable domain is GAGVSQSPSNKVTEKGKDVELRCDPISGHTALYWYRQSLGQGLEFLIYFQGNSAPDKSGLPSDRFSAERTGGSVSTLTIQRTQQEDSAVYLCASRRLPLYEQYFGPGTRLTVT.

This clonotype showed up many times. This chain joins TRBV12-3 or TRBV12-4 and TRBJ2-3; 11 bases are shared with TRBD2. V dropped 5 bases and J dropped 3; count of bases not matched to a gene: 4. The CDR3 is 15 residues long. For the CDR3, the DNA is TGTGCCAGCAGTCCTAGCGGGAGGAAGACAGATACGCAGTATTTT. Amino acid sequence: CASSPSGRKTDTQYF.

This chain connects TRBV11-2 to TRBJ2-3; D unresolved. V lost 2 bases and J lost 2, with 8 bases in between. CDR3 length: 14 residues. Germline assignment: CDR1 SGHAT and CDR2 FQNNGV. CDR3 in DNA: TGTGCCAGCAGCTTACAACGCTCCACAGATACGCAGTATTTT. Its translation: CASSLQRSTDTQYF.

J is TRBJ2-5 and V is TRBV6-6, with 9 bases fitting TRBD2. The J call may be in error: the DNA end matches TRBJ2-1 better. CDR3 length: 13 amino acids. Per the germline V gene, CDR1 is MNHNY and CDR2 is SVGAGI (reference sequence). CDR3 residues: CASSGRGYNEQFF. CDR3 in DNA: TGTGCCAGTAGCGGGAGAGGCTACAATGAGCAGTTCTTC.